The rows below give T cell receptor beta chains drawn from one sample of a study of identical twins. TCRdb used MiXCR to reprocess the 5' RACE reads, holding one entry per CDR3 protein. The data hold roughly 200,000 distinct CDR3 sequences, with about a sixth observed a single time. These records were also assigned to another study, of T cells expressing NK-cell markers.

Sequenced material: CD8+ T cells sorted from blood. These receptors all stem from a woman younger than 30 in good health. The CDR3 runs from the conserved cysteine through the conserved F or W. Fields, in order: J gene, CDR3 length, V gene, CDR3 protein.

j_call: TRBJ2-1; cdr3_length: 15; v_call: TRBV5-5; cdr3_aa: CASSGSHTPYNEQFF
j_call: TRBJ2-1; cdr3_length: 14; v_call: TRBV6-2/TRBV6-3; cdr3_aa: CASTPTSGNNEQFF
j_call: TRBJ2-5; cdr3_length: 13; v_call: TRBV20-1; cdr3_aa: CSATRTRRETQYF
j_call: TRBJ2-7; cdr3_length: 12; v_call: TRBV25-1; cdr3_aa: CASSPDSIEQYF
j_call: TRBJ2-7; cdr3_length: 14; v_call: TRBV6-1; cdr3_aa: CARPGRGIRYEQYF
j_call: TRBJ2-1; cdr3_length: 15; v_call: TRBV6-2/TRBV6-3; cdr3_aa: CASNEGVSSYNEQFF
j_call: TRBJ1-5; cdr3_length: 17; v_call: TRBV2; cdr3_aa: CASSEVLGTGGRQPQHF
j_call: TRBJ1-1; cdr3_length: 13; v_call: TRBV20-1; cdr3_aa: CSAKLRGETEAFF
j_call: TRBJ2-3; cdr3_length: 15; v_call: TRBV4-3; cdr3_aa: CASSQEKKVVDTQYF
j_call: TRBJ2-1; cdr3_length: 13; v_call: TRBV9; cdr3_aa: CASSVGKNREQFF
j_call: TRBJ1-1; cdr3_length: 16; v_call: TRBV6-2/TRBV6-3; cdr3_aa: CASSRLRQEKNTEAFF
j_call: TRBJ2-1; cdr3_length: 11; v_call: TRBV12-3/TRBV12-4; cdr3_aa: CASSWLGEQFF
j_call: TRBJ2-7; cdr3_length: 16; v_call: TRBV5-1; cdr3_aa: CASSVGQGVPNYEQYF
j_call: TRBJ2-1; cdr3_length: 12; v_call: TRBV30; cdr3_aa: CAWSVLLEEQFF
j_call: TRBJ1-5; cdr3_length: 12; v_call: TRBV7-9; cdr3_aa: CATTELNQPQHF
j_call: TRBJ1-1; cdr3_length: 13; v_call: TRBV5-6; cdr3_aa: CASSRGVVTEAFF
j_call: TRBJ1-5; cdr3_length: 13; v_call: TRBV6-2/TRBV6-3; cdr3_aa: CASGGGEIQPQHF
j_call: TRBJ2-5; cdr3_length: 16; v_call: TRBV7-9; cdr3_aa: CASSLARQGVEETQYF
j_call: TRBJ1-1; cdr3_length: 15; v_call: TRBV3-1; cdr3_aa: CASSPRQGLGTEAFF
j_call: TRBJ2-5; cdr3_length: 11; v_call: TRBV11-2; cdr3_aa: CASSPQETQYF
j_call: TRBJ2-5; cdr3_length: 12; v_call: TRBV10-1; cdr3_aa: CASRNGAETQYF
j_call: TRBJ2-2; cdr3_length: 13; v_call: TRBV4-1; cdr3_aa: CASSQDEVGELFF
j_call: TRBJ2-1; cdr3_length: 14; v_call: TRBV25-1; cdr3_aa: CASSLGLEENERFF
j_call: TRBJ2-1; cdr3_length: 17; v_call: TRBV7-6; cdr3_aa: CASSLAVLAGVYNEQFF
j_call: TRBJ2-3; cdr3_length: 14; v_call: TRBV6-5; cdr3_aa: CASSYGVSSDTQYF
j_call: TRBJ2-5; cdr3_length: 15; v_call: TRBV7-9; cdr3_aa: CASSLVGNSQETQYF
j_call: TRBJ1-6; cdr3_length: 18; v_call: TRBV5-6; cdr3_aa: CASSNHRASRTYNSPLHF
j_call: TRBJ2-7; cdr3_length: 13; v_call: TRBV5-6; cdr3_aa: CASRTSGTSLEYF
j_call: TRBJ1-1; cdr3_length: 13; v_call: TRBV10-2; cdr3_aa: CASGAGRYTEAFF
j_call: TRBJ2-7; cdr3_length: 13; v_call: TRBV29-1; cdr3_aa: CSVVVGPKYEQYF
j_call: TRBJ2-1; cdr3_length: 17; v_call: TRBV30; cdr3_aa: CAWRSTMGGPKQDEQFF
j_call: TRBJ2-2; cdr3_length: 20; v_call: TRBV20-1; cdr3_aa: CSARRGGGTSGNTDTGELFF
j_call: TRBJ1-2; cdr3_length: 12; v_call: TRBV27; cdr3_aa: CASRGGQHGYTF
j_call: TRBJ1-2; cdr3_length: 14; v_call: TRBV29-1; cdr3_aa: CSVEGQGANYGYTF
j_call: TRBJ2-3; cdr3_length: 15; v_call: TRBV12-3/TRBV12-4; cdr3_aa: CATKGPGQSTDTQYF
j_call: TRBJ2-1; cdr3_length: 16; v_call: TRBV6-2/TRBV6-3; cdr3_aa: CASSYHGTSRNNEQFF
j_call: TRBJ2-3; cdr3_length: 17; v_call: TRBV7-6; cdr3_aa: CASSLDYAGGGPDTQYF
j_call: TRBJ2-7; cdr3_length: 13; v_call: TRBV12-3/TRBV12-4; cdr3_aa: CASSLGQNYEQYF
j_call: TRBJ2-1; cdr3_length: 13; v_call: TRBV13; cdr3_aa: CASSFEAVNEQFF
j_call: TRBJ2-1; cdr3_length: 16; v_call: TRBV12-3/TRBV12-4; cdr3_aa: CASRADQHVNYNEQFF
j_call: TRBJ1-4; cdr3_length: 15; v_call: TRBV6-1; cdr3_aa: CASSADDRGGLELFF
j_call: TRBJ2-1; cdr3_length: 15; v_call: TRBV9; cdr3_aa: CASSGTGFSGGEQFF
j_call: TRBJ1-1; cdr3_length: 13; v_call: TRBV12-3/TRBV12-4; cdr3_aa: CASSGGENTEAFF
j_call: TRBJ1-1; cdr3_length: 15; v_call: TRBV20-1; cdr3_aa: CSALYPGLSATEAFF
j_call: TRBJ2-1; cdr3_length: 12; v_call: TRBV25-1; cdr3_aa: CASTYSYNEQFF
j_call: TRBJ2-7; cdr3_length: 14; v_call: TRBV6-5; cdr3_aa: CASSFEESSYEQYF
j_call: TRBJ2-7; cdr3_length: 12; v_call: TRBV19; cdr3_aa: CASSIQGGEQYF
j_call: TRBJ2-3; cdr3_length: 18; v_call: TRBV13; cdr3_aa: CASSPSTSGGSSTDTQYF
j_call: TRBJ1-4; cdr3_length: 15; v_call: TRBV7-9; cdr3_aa: CASRQGEDLDEKLFF